Below are 31 T cell receptor beta chains sequenced from a single sample in a study of cytotoxic CD8 clonotypes in ibrutinib-treated CLL. TCRdb's table, derived via immunoSEQ multiplex PCR, lists solely in-frame clones and lacks some. Seen here are approximately 74,000 clones, 75% to 85% observed once, and the top ten hold around 7.7%. The sample was PBMCs, taken at disease progression, from a patient treated with ibrutinib. Receptor source: a human donor with chronic lymphocytic leukemia.

CDR3 sequence reads: CASSFQVFSGNTIYF. CDR3 bases: TGTGCCAGCAGCTTCCAGGTATTCTCTGGAAACACCATATATTTT. This chain links TRBV13 with TRBJ1-3; D gene unclear. This CDR3 is 15 amino acids long. Looked up from germline, CDR1 is PRHDT and CDR2 is FYEKMQ (reference sequence). V shed 3 bases and J shed 0 bases, with 9 bases lying between them.

V gene TRBV7-9 combines with J gene TRBJ2-4; weak D call: TRBD2 (7 bases). The germline CDR1 and CDR2 sequences are SEHNR and FQNEAQ (reference sequence). Deletions cut 11 bases from V and 5 bases from J, with 22 bases between. There are 15 residues in the CDR3. The CDR3 coding sequence is TGTGCCGGAGGTAGGGGGGGCTCCCAAGAAAACATTCAGTACTTC. Protein product: CAGGRGGSQENIQYF.

The chain couples TRBV11-2 to TRBJ1-5; D is uncertain. V lost 1 base and J lost 3, with 7 bases in between. The CDR3 consists of 14 residues. The germline V gene encodes CDR1 SGHAT and CDR2 FQNNGV. The CDR3 is CASSLGQPNQPQHF. CDR3 sequence (DNA): TGTGCCAGCAGCTTAGGTCAGCCCAATCAGCCCCAGCATTTT.

This clone was recorded a few times. The gene calls are TRBV28 and TRBJ2-7; TRBD1 or TRBD2 may be the D gene (6 bases each). Germline V lookup: CDR1 MDHEN, CDR2 SYDVKM. This CDR3 comprises 14 residues. Trimming cost V 2 bases and J 2 bases, with 10 bases left between them. The CDR3 protein is CASSLGGGTYEQYF. In DNA form, the CDR3 reads TGTGCCAGCAGTTTAGGAGGGGGTACCTACGAGCAGTACTTC.

The V and J genes are TRBV5-5 and TRBJ2-7; 12 nucleotides agree with TRBD2. Per germline, CDR1 SGHKS and CDR2 YYEKEE (reference sequence). Trimming took 4 bases from V and 4 from J; bases not matched to a gene: 3. This CDR3 is 14 amino acids long. Here the CDR3 reads CASSATSGSYEQYF. In DNA form, the CDR3 reads TGTGCCAGCAGCGCGACTAGCGGGAGTTACGAGCAGTACTTC. Full variable domain (missing parts from reference TRBV5-5 and TRBJ2-7): DAGVTQSPTHLIKTRGQQVTLRCSPISGHKSVSWYQQVLGQGPQFIFQYYEKEERGRGNFPDRFSARQFPNYSSELNVNALLLGDSALYLCASSATSGSYEQYFGPGTRLTVT.

V usage is TRBV15 and J usage is TRBJ2-5, with D perhaps being TRBD1 or TRBD2 (6 bases each). Trimming shortened V by 1 base and J by 6 bases, and 15 bases separated the two germline ends. This CDR3 contains 15 residues. Per the germline V gene, CDR1 is LNHNV and CDR2 is YYDKDF (reference sequence). CDR3 region: CATSRGGGGRQTQYF. The CDR3, as DNA: TGTGCCACCAGCAGAGGAGGTGGGGGGCGGCAGACCCAGTACTTC.

The V and J genes are TRBV5-8 and TRBJ1-1; D is possibly TRBD1 (5 bases). This CDR3 has 15 residues. The V end was cut by 0 bases, the J end by 0 bases, with 9 bases between. CDR1 and CDR2 from the germline V gene are SGHTS and YDEGEE. The CDR3 here is CASSLVGRMNTEAFF. As DNA, the CDR3 is TGTGCCAGCAGCTTGGTGGGACGGATGAACACTGAAGCTTTCTTT.

The chain recombines TRBV7-9 with TRBJ2-2; no firm D call. V lost 5 bases and J 6 bases, leaving 4 bases between the germline ends. Germline CDR1 reads SEHNR; CDR2 reads FQNEAQ (reference sequence). The CDR3 runs to 11 residues. The CDR3 spells CASSPAGELFF. For the CDR3, the DNA is TGTGCCAGCAGCCCCGCCGGGGAGCTGTTTTTT.

The CDR3 bases are TGTGCCTGCGAACGGGGCTCTGGAAACACCATATATTTT. Translation gives CACERGSGNTIYF. The chain carries TRBV11-2 and TRBJ1-3, with unresolved D. Germline V lookup: CDR1 SGHAT, CDR2 FQNNGV. Trimming took 11 bases from V and 0 from J, leaving 11 bases between them. The CDR3 loop spans 13 amino acids.

The chain couples TRBV5-6 to TRBJ2-2, with D maybe TRBD1 (6 bases). The CDR3 runs 12 residues. Trimming removed 4 bases from V and 6 bases from J, with 7 bases in between. CDR1 and CDR2 from the germline V gene are SGHDT and YYEEEE. Written as DNA, the CDR3 is TGTGCCAGCAGCCACAGGGCCGGGGAGCTGTTTTTT. Its protein is CASSHRAGELFF.

Here the CDR3 DNA reads TGTGCCAGCAGCTTAGAACCGGGAGGAGTCGAGCAGTACTTC. This translates into CASSLEPGGVEQYF. This chain connects TRBV11-2 to TRBJ2-7; 7 nucleotides match TRBD2. CDR3 length: 14 residues. CDR1 is SGHAT, CDR2 FQNNGV, per germline. Unmatched junction bases numbered 5, after V lost 0 bases and J lost 6 bases.

This chain connects TRBV6-1 to TRBJ1-5; D gene ambiguous. Trimming left V 6 bases short and J 7 bases short, with 16 bases between. The CDR3 runs to 14 residues. Looked up from germline, CDR1 is MNHNS and CDR2 is SASEGT. The CDR3 DNA reads as TGTGCCAGCAGCGCCGAAATACGTGGCCAGCCCCAGCATTTT. Residues: CASSAEIRGQPQHF.

The chain recombines TRBV29-1 with TRBJ2-2; TRBD1 or TRBD2 may be the D gene (7 bases each). CDR3 size: 15 residues. Germline CDR1 is SQVTM and CDR2 is ANQGSEA. Trimming removed 3 bases from V and 4 bases from J, with 15 bases in between. CDR3 region: CSVDGEGAGTGELFF. DNA for the CDR3: TGCAGCGTTGATGGGGAGGGGGCGGGCACCGGGGAGCTGTTTTTT.

The V and J genes are TRBV5-1 and TRBJ2-2; the D is unclear. The V and J ends lost 4 bases and 3 bases respectively, with 7 bases between them. Germline V CDR1 and CDR2: SGHRS, YFSETQ. The CDR3 sequence is 13 residues long. CDR3 coding DNA: TGCGCCAGCAGCATCCAGTACACCGGGGAGCTGTTTTTT. As protein: CASSIQYTGELFF.

This sequence joins TRBV5-1 and TRBJ2-5, with TRBD2 matching over 9 bases. Germline V gives CDR1 SGHRS, CDR2 YFSETQ. V shed 6 bases and J 1 base; nucleotides not matched to a gene: 4. The CDR3 is made up of 14 amino acids. The CDR3 sequence: CASTHSGSQETQYF. CDR3 nucleotides: TGCGCCAGCACCCATAGCGGGAGCCAAGAGACCCAGTACTTC.

In this sample, this clone turned up once. V usage is TRBV29-1 and J usage is TRBJ2-5; 9 positions agree with TRBD1. This CDR3 has 13 amino acids. Looked up from germline, CDR1 is SQVTM and CDR2 is ANQGSEA. V was pared by 7 bases and J by 4 bases, with 7 bases of the junction left unmatched. CDR3 coding DNA: TGCAGCGGCGGACAGGGGATGGCAGAGACCCAGTACTTC. Its translation is CSGGQGMAETQYF.

This clone was seen a handful of times. The CDR3 here is CASSENLIGGELFF. CDR3 coding DNA: TGTGCCAGCAGTGAAAACCTGATAGGAGGGGAGCTGTTTTTT. V is TRBV2 and J is TRBJ2-2; unclear D gene. The CDR3 spans 14 residues. CDR1 and CDR2 (germline): SNHLY, FYNNEI. V lost 2 bases, J lost 8 bases, and 12 bases lay in between.

The V gene is TRBV12-5, the J gene TRBJ1-3, with a tentative D call TRBD1 (6 bases). Per the germline V gene, CDR1 is LGHNT and CDR2 is FRNRAP. The CDR3 has 14 amino acids. The V end was cut by 6 bases, the J end by 4 bases, with 13 bases between. CDR3 in DNA: TGTGCTAGTGGCGTACAGGGAGGGGGAAACACCATATATTTT. Translation: CASGVQGGGNTIYF.

The rearrangement links TRBV10-3 to TRBJ2-3; unclear D gene. Germline CDR1 ENHRY, CDR2 SYGVKD. CDR3 size: 13 residues. The germline V and J ends were trimmed by 7 bases and 0 bases, with 8 bases remaining between them. The CDR3 here is CAITVASTDTQYF. The CDR3 DNA is TGTGCCATCACAGTTGCTAGCACAGATACGCAGTATTTT.

The chain recombines TRBV2 with TRBJ2-7; D may be TRBD1 (6 bases). The CDR3 covers 15 residues. Trimming took off 5 bases at V and 7 bases at J, with 21 bases between the two ends. Germline CDR1 and CDR2: SNHLY and FYNNEI. The CDR3 region has the DNA TGTGCCAGCAGTTTTCGTCGGGACACAAAGACGGAGCAGTACTTC. It yields the protein CASSFRRDTKTEQYF.

This clone has more than one count but fewer than ten. The chain recombines TRBV7-9 with TRBJ2-4; TRBD1 is a possible D gene (6 bases). The V and J ends lost 5 bases and 9 bases respectively, with 26 bases between them. CDR3 length: 17 amino acids. Per the germline V gene, CDR1 is SEHNR and CDR2 is FQNEAQ (reference sequence). CDR3: CASSHDGVRQEMAIQYF. CDR3 bases: TGTGCCAGCAGCCACGATGGGGTTAGACAGGAGATGGCCATTCAGTACTTC. Combining the CDR3 with reference TRBV7-9 and TRBJ2-4 gives the whole variable domain DTGVSQNPRHKITKRGQNVTFRCDPISEHNRLYWYRQTLGQGPEFLTYFQNEAQLEKSRLLSDRFSAERPKGSFSTLEIQRTEQGDSAMYLCASSHDGVRQEMAIQYFGAGTRLSVL.

The chain links TRBV2 to TRBJ2-7; 11 nucleotides align to TRBD2. This CDR3 has 15 amino acids. The V gene's germline CDR1 is SNHLY and CDR2 FYNNEI. Germline trimming cut 6 bases from V and 0 bases from J; bases unmatched to any gene: 4. CDR3 loop: CASSTSGGYSYEQYF. The CDR3 bases are TGTGCCAGCAGCACTAGCGGGGGTTACTCCTACGAGCAGTACTTC.

The rearrangement joins TRBV5-1 to TRBJ2-7; D is undetermined. Germline assignment: CDR1 SGHRS and CDR2 YFSETQ. The CDR3 sequence is 13 residues long. The ends were cut back, 4 bases at V and 7 bases at J, with 15 bases in the middle. The CDR3 DNA follows: TGCGCCAGCAGCCTCAAACAAGGATGGGAGCAGTACTTC. Amino acids: CASSLKQGWEQYF.

The chain combines TRBV5-1 with TRBJ2-1; D might be TRBD2 (7 bases). The CDR3 spans 16 residues. Trimming cost V 0 bases and J 9 bases, with 19 bases left between them. CDR1 and CDR2 (germline): SGHRS, YFSETQ. The chain's CDR3 is CASSLVVGAGDTEQFF. In DNA form, the CDR3 reads TGCGCCAGCAGCTTGGTGGTGGGGGCGGGAGACACTGAGCAGTTCTTC.

The chain has TRBV6-1 and TRBJ1-6; D unclear. This CDR3 is 16 amino acids long. Germline-derived CDR1 and CDR2 are MNHNS and SASEGT. Trimming stripped 4 bases from V and 0 bases from J, with 10 bases between. The CDR3 region has the DNA TGTGCCAGCAGTGGAGTCGAAAGCTCCTATAATTCACCCCTCCACTTT. Translated: CASSGVESSYNSPLHF.

V and J are TRBV11-2 and TRBJ1-4; 8 bases fit TRBD1. With V trimmed by 6 bases and J by 7 bases, 7 bases remained unmatched. CDR3 size: 14 residues. The germline V gene encodes CDR1 SGHAT and CDR2 FQNNGV. CDR3 amino acids: CASSSRQGREKLFF. CDR3 sequence (DNA): TGTGCCAGCAGTTCCCGACAGGGGCGTGAAAAACTGTTTTTT.

The V gene is TRBV19, the J gene TRBJ1-6; D not resolved. V was trimmed by 8 bases and J by 6 bases, leaving 11 bases between them. Germline CDR1 reads LNHDA; CDR2 reads SQIVND (reference sequence). The CDR3 spans 13 residues. The CDR3 spells CASRARPNSPLHF. Written as DNA, the CDR3 is TGTGCCAGTCGGGCCAGGCCTAATTCACCCCTCCACTTT.

The chain has TRBV14 and TRBJ2-1; maybe TRBD2 (5 bases). V lost 5 bases and J 11 bases, leaving 10 bases between the germline ends. The CDR3 spans 11 residues. Germline CDR1 reads SGHDN; CDR2 reads FVKESK. The CDR3 protein is CASSSDLQQFF. The CDR3 bases are TGTGCCAGCAGCTCGGACTTACAGCAGTTCTTC.

The chain has TRBV5-1 and TRBJ2-3; TRBD2 agrees at 8 bases. J lost 1 base, V lost 0 bases, and 4 bases had no gene match. This CDR3 spans 16 amino acids. CDR1 and CDR2 from the germline V gene are SGHRS and YFSETQ. For the CDR3, the DNA is TGCGCCAGCAGCTTGGCCCTGGGACTAGGCACAGATACGCAGTATTTT. This encodes CASSLALGLGTDTQYF.

DNA for the CDR3: TGTGCCAGCAGCGTAGGCTATGGCTACACCTTC. Its protein product is CASSVGYGYTF. This sequence joins TRBV9 and TRBJ1-2, with D hard to call. Germline V gene sequence: CDR1 SGDLS, CDR2 YYNGEE. The CDR3 covers 11 residues. Trimming shortened V by 0 bases and J by 4 bases, and 1 base separated the two germline ends. Looking up the rest from reference TRBV9 and TRBJ1-2 gives the full variable domain: DSGVTQTPKHLITATGQRVTLRCSPRSGDLSVYWYQQSLDQGLQFLIQYYNGEERAKGNILERFSAQQFPDLHSELNLSSLELGDSALYFCASSVGYGYTFGSGTRLTVV.

The V gene is TRBV28, the J gene TRBJ1-4; D is unresolved. CDR1 MDHEN and CDR2 SYDVKM come from the germline V gene. The V gene lost 2 bases and the J gene lost 10 bases, with 14 bases spanning the gap. There are 14 residues in the CDR3. The CDR3 spells CASSLRTAGGKLFF. For the CDR3, the DNA is TGTGCCAGCAGTTTACGGACCGCCGGAGGAAAACTGTTTTTT. The entire variable domain, with the rest obtained from reference TRBV28 and TRBJ1-4, is as follows: DVKVTQSSRYLVKRTGEKVFLECVQDMDHENMFWYRQDPGLGLRLIYFSYDVKMKEKGDIPEGYSVSREKKERFSLILESASTNQTSMYLCASSLRTAGGKLFFGSGTQLSVL.